Shown below are 24 T cell receptor beta chains from a single sample sequenced in a study of PD-L1 blockade in urothelial cancer. Repertoires were generated with immunoSEQ multiplex PCR, while TCRdb's copy carries only in-frame clones and drops some. Found here are about 95,000 clones, around 87% of them singletons; the top ten hold approximately 2%. Stated time point: pretreatment peripheral blood. Sequenced material: PBMCs, taken around atezolizumab (anti-PD-L1) treatment. Receptor source: a man between 60 and 75 years old with urothelial cancer.

The chain couples TRBV9 to TRBJ1-2; the D gene is possibly TRBD1 (6 bases). The length of the CDR3 is 15 residues. In germline, CDR1 is SGDLS, CDR2 YYNGEE. V was cut by 3 bases and J by 7 bases, with 19 bases left in between. The CDR3 nucleotides read TGTGCCAGCAGCGACTCTATCCAGGGGCAAATTGGCTACACCTTC. Its translation is CASSDSIQGQIGYTF.

The rearrangement links TRBV23-1 to TRBJ1-4, with a possible D match to TRBD1 (5 bases). TRBV23-1 is filed as an ORF, its function uncertain. The V end was cut by 0 bases, the J end by 12 bases, with 17 bases between. This CDR3 has 15 amino acids. CDR3 coding DNA: TGCGCCAGCAGTCAATCGAGGCAGGGTAGGGTGGAACTGTTTTTT. This translates into CASSQSRQGRVELFF.

V usage is TRBV9 and J usage is TRBJ1-1; D perhaps matches TRBD1 (5 bases). Between the trimmed V and J ends, which lost 4 bases and 5 bases, there was a span of 18 bases. The CDR3 runs 15 residues. Germline loops: CDR1 SGDLS, CDR2 YYNGEE. Here the CDR3 reads CASSLEDQGGTEAFF. The CDR3, as DNA: TGTGCCAGCAGCCTAGAGGATCAGGGTGGGACTGAAGCTTTCTTT.

This clone showed up just a few times. The rearrangement uses TRBV7-2 and TRBJ2-5, with 7 bases lining up with TRBD1. Unmatched junction bases numbered 9, after V lost 3 bases and J lost 5 bases. CDR1 SGHTA and CDR2 FQGNSA come from the germline V gene. The length of the CDR3 is 15 residues. CDR3 residues: CASSFGTARGETQYF. Written as DNA, the CDR3 is TGTGCCAGCAGCTTCGGGACAGCCCGCGGGGAGACCCAGTACTTC. The full variable domain, with the rest looked up from reference TRBV7-2 and TRBJ2-5, is GAGVSQSPSNKVTEKGKDVELRCDPISGHTALYWYRQSLGQGLEFLIYFQGNSAPDKSGLPSDRFSAERTGGSVSTLTIQRTQQEDSAVYLCASSFGTARGETQYFGPGTRLLVL.

This sequence joins TRBV28 and TRBJ1-2; 8 bases agree with TRBD1. CDR1 and CDR2 from the germline V gene are MDHEN and SYDVKM. Germline trimming cut 7 bases from V and 7 bases from J; bases unmatched to any gene: 8. The CDR3 loop spans 13 amino acids. CDR3 residues: CASTRGQATGYTF. The CDR3 nucleotides read TGTGCCAGCACACGGGGACAGGCAACTGGCTACACCTTC.

The rearrangement links TRBV28 to TRBJ1-6; 7 nucleotides align to TRBD1. The length of the CDR3 is 14 residues. Germline CDR1 MDHEN, CDR2 SYDVKM. V was pared by 7 bases and J by 7 bases, with 7 bases of the junction left unmatched. CDR3 region: CASIPGTENSPLHF. DNA of the CDR3: TGTGCCAGCATTCCCGGGACAGAGAATTCACCCCTCCACTTT.

The J gene is TRBJ1-6, the V gene TRBV27, with D possibly being TRBD1 (6 bases). The CDR3 sequence is 15 residues long. Germline values: CDR1 MNHEY, CDR2 SMNVEV (reference sequence). Trimming left V 2 bases short and J 5 bases short, with 10 bases between. The CDR3 is CASSLGPGDNSPLHF. CDR3 in DNA: TGTGCCAGCAGTTTAGGTCCAGGGGATAATTCACCCCTCCACTTT.

This sequence joins TRBV4-1 and TRBJ2-7, with D maybe TRBD1 (7 bases). The germline V gene encodes CDR1 MGHRA and CDR2 YSYEKL. This CDR3 is built from 15 residues. Between the trimmed V and J ends, which lost 2 bases and 1 base, there was a span of 12 bases. In DNA form, the CDR3 reads TGCGCCAGCAGCCAAACGCCAGGGGGGTCCTACGAGCAGTACTTC. Protein: CASSQTPGGSYEQYF.

V and J are TRBV6-1 and TRBJ2-5; 7 bases line up with TRBD2. The CDR3 is 13 residues long. Germline CDR1 and CDR2: MNHNS and SASEGT. The trim removed 7 bases at V and 5 bases at J, leaving 7 bases unmatched. CDR3 loop: CASIRDYGETQYF. CDR3 nucleotide sequence: TGTGCCAGCATCCGGGACTACGGGGAGACCCAGTACTTC.

V and J are TRBV29-1 and TRBJ2-3; TRBD1 is a possible D gene (6 bases). The CDR3 is 14 residues long. V was clipped by 3 bases and J by 1 base, with 11 bases between them. From germline, CDR1 is SQVTM and CDR2 ANQGSEA. The CDR3 loop is CSVDRGDGTDTQYF. Written as DNA, the CDR3 is TGCAGCGTTGACAGGGGCGACGGCACAGATACGCAGTATTTT.

V gene TRBV6-1 combines with J gene TRBJ2-7; TRBD2 matches at 8 bases. CDR3 length: 14 amino acids. Trimming removed 0 bases from V and 9 bases from J; junction bases left unmatched: 7. CDR1 is MNHNS, CDR2 SASEGT, per germline. CDR3 sequence (DNA): TGTGCCAGCAGTGAAGCTAGCGGGGAGCGCGGGCAGTACTTC. This gives the protein CASSEASGERGQYF.

With regard to this clone: The identical CDR3 is also encoded by other nucleotide sequences in the sample. This chain connects TRBV5-1 to TRBJ2-7; TRBD2 matches at 10 bases. The CDR3 length is 15 residues. CDR1 and CDR2 (germline): SGHRS, YFSETQ. V shed 0 bases, J shed 3 bases, and the junction held 3 bases outside the gene matches. Here the CDR3 DNA reads TGCGCCAGCAGCTTGGGGGCTAGCGGGAGCTACGAGCAGTACTTC. This sequence encodes CASSLGASGSYEQYF.

This chain uses TRBV14 with TRBJ1-1, with D perhaps TRBD1 (5 bases). CDR1 is SGHDN and CDR2 is FVKESK in the germline V gene. The V end was cut by 9 bases, the J end by 0 bases, with 20 bases between. The CDR3 totals 16 residues. CDR3 in amino acids: CARGGRLFQMNTEAFF. CDR3 in DNA: TGTGCCAGGGGGGGAAGATTGTTCCAAATGAACACTGAAGCTTTCTTT. The full variable domain, its missing parts supplied by reference TRBV14 and TRBJ1-1, is EAGVTQFPSHSVIEKGQTVTLRCDPISGHDNLYWYRRVMGKEIKFLLHFVKESKQDESGMPNNRFLAERTGGTYSTLKVQPAELEDSGVYFCARGGRLFQMNTEAFFGQGTRLTVV.

The chain is built from TRBV18 and TRBJ1-2, with 9 bases that match TRBD1. The germline CDR1 and CDR2 sequences are KGHSH and LQKENI. Trimming cost V 6 bases and J 7 bases; bases outside gene matches: 12. The CDR3 is 15 residues long. The DNA of the CDR3 is TGTGCCAGCTCCCCCGGACAGGGGCGCCAGAGTGGCTACACCTTC. Translating gives CASSPGQGRQSGYTF.

This chain links TRBV29-1 with TRBJ2-4; 7 bases map to TRBD1. The trim removed 5 bases at V and 3 bases at J, leaving 4 bases unmatched. Per the germline V gene, CDR1 is SQVTM and CDR2 is ANQGSEA. There are 13 residues in the CDR3. The CDR3, as DNA: TGCAGCGTTCGGCAGGGGGACAAAAACATTCAGTACTTC. Protein product: CSVRQGDKNIQYF.

The rearrangement uses TRBV9 and TRBJ1-2, with TRBD1 as a possible D gene (6 bases). The V end lost 3 bases, the J end lost 3 bases, and 9 bases lay between the germline ends. CDR3 length equals 13 residues. Germline V gene data show CDR1 as SGDLS and CDR2 as YYNGEE. This CDR3 reads CASSARGDYGYTF. DNA for the CDR3: TGTGCCAGCAGCGCCAGGGGAGACTATGGCTACACCTTC.

The chain couples TRBV6-1 to TRBJ2-2; tentative D call: TRBD2 (5 bases). Deletions cut 6 bases from V and 6 bases from J, with 14 bases between. Germline V lookup: CDR1 MNHNS, CDR2 SASEGT. CDR3 length: 14 residues. CDR3: CASRRLTGAGELFF. The CDR3 DNA is TGTGCCAGCAGAAGGCTAACCGGGGCCGGGGAGCTGTTTTTT.

The J gene is TRBJ1-2, the V gene TRBV15, with 7 bases that match TRBD1. After removal of 0 bases from V and 8 bases from J, the junction contained 9 bases not matched to a gene. The germline V gene encodes CDR1 LNHNV and CDR2 YYDKDF (reference sequence). This CDR3 comprises 15 residues. For the CDR3, the DNA is TGTGCCACCAGCAGAGATCGCAACAGGGGAGGCGGCTACACCTTC. This translates into CATSRDRNRGGGYTF.

The chain couples TRBV27 to TRBJ2-7; TRBD1 matches 8 bases. V shed 6 bases and J 3 bases; nucleotides not matched to a gene: 16. The CDR3 extends over 17 amino acids. Germline V gene lookup returns CDR1 MNHEY and CDR2 SMNVEV (reference sequence). CDR3 sequence reads: CASSTVFKTGELYEQYF. The CDR3 bases are TGTGCCAGCAGCACCGTCTTCAAGACAGGGGAACTCTACGAGCAGTACTTC.

The chain combines TRBV7-6 with TRBJ2-2; 10 bases map to TRBD1. The germline CDR1 and CDR2 sequences are SGHVS and FNYEAQ. V shed 3 bases and J 5 bases; nucleotides not matched to a gene: 12. The CDR3 is made up of 18 amino acids. CDR3 nucleotide sequence: TGTGCCAGCAGCTTGGGACAGGGGAATTTTCAGGGGACCGGGGAGCTGTTTTTT. Amino acids: CASSLGQGNFQGTGELFF.

The chain carries TRBV5-6 and TRBJ2-3; 13 bases are shared with TRBD2. This CDR3 spans 18 amino acids. Germline V lookup: CDR1 SGHDT, CDR2 YYEEEE. With 2 bases clipped from V and 5 bases from J, the junction kept 11 bases outside the gene matches. This chain's CDR3 is CASSLRTSGGPGGDTQYF. The CDR3, as DNA: TGTGCCAGCAGCTTAAGGACTAGCGGGGGCCCCGGGGGAGATACGCAGTATTTT.

The chain combines TRBV5-4 with TRBJ1-3; D call uncertain. Trimming took 4 bases from V and 4 from J, leaving 15 bases between them. Germline-derived CDR1 and CDR2 are SGHNT and YYREEE (reference sequence). The length of the CDR3 is 15 residues. CDR3 loop: CASSTVPAGGNTIYF. The DNA for the CDR3 is TGTGCCAGCAGCACGGTCCCAGCGGGGGGAAACACCATATATTTT.

The chain joins TRBV7-2 to TRBJ2-3; 9 nucleotides match TRBD2. The trim removed 5 bases at V and 2 bases at J, leaving 2 bases unmatched. This CDR3 spans 14 amino acids. Germline CDR1 and CDR2: SGHTA and FQGNSA. CDR3: CASSPGLATDTQYF. The CDR3 nucleotides read TGTGCCAGCAGCCCGGGACTAGCCACAGATACGCAGTATTTT.

The CDR3 reads CASSLSRSNEQFF. DNA for the CDR3: TGTGCCAGCAGCTTAAGCCGGAGCAATGAGCAGTTCTTC. The V gene is TRBV7-3, the J gene TRBJ2-1; D is ambiguous. CDR3 length: 13 amino acids. Trimming removed 1 base from V and 6 bases from J, with 7 bases in between. The germline CDR1 and CDR2 sequences are SGHTA and FQGTGA.